This T cell receptor (beta chain) was sequenced during a study of cytomegalovirus exposure and HLA in healthy donors. General observations from the study: A later analysis linked a missense variant in DCLRE1C to the trimming of TCR beta V and J genes. Reports credit the classifier with highly specific, highly sensitive diagnosis of cytomegalovirus status. In a later analysis, HLA-associated TCR beta chains were more clonally expanded than equally common others.

The PCR used 60 Vbeta and 13 Jbeta primers. Sequencing was performed with immunoSEQ multiplex PCR; in TCRdb, only in-frame clones are kept and a portion is missing. The repertoire holds 150,000 to 200,000 clones, with just over 75% as singletons. J lost 7 bases, V lost 6 bases, and 1 base had no gene match. The CDR3 is 10 amino acids. The germline V gene has CDR1 DFQATT and CDR2 SNEGSKA (reference sequence). As regards this clone: Its antigen is not identified. The same CDR3 can be traced to other DNA sequences in this sample.

The sequenced material came from PBMCs. This chain joins TRBV20-1 and TRBJ1-2; TRBD1 matches 8 bases. This clonotype originated in a man aged 40-49 years in good health and CMV-seronegative. CDR3 nucleotide sequence: TGCAGTGCCACAGGGGGTGGCTACACCTTC. It translates to CSATGGGYTF.